A selection of T cell receptor beta chains follows, all from one sample in a study of metastatic and nonmetastatic thyroid tumors. TCRdb re-called the PCR reads through MiXCR. This table has just under 45,000 clones, about 3.2% appearing once. The sample taken for sequencing was blood. These receptors came from a female donor with papillary thyroid cancer or a benign thyroid nodule (not recorded which). Some clones in this sample may be carry-over from other donors' samples. The CDR3 runs from the conserved cysteine through the conserved F or W. The order of the fields is D gene, V gene, J gene, CDR3 length, clone size, CDR3 DNA, CDR3 protein. A D gene is named only where the DNA matches it firmly. Clone size is stated in some rows and not others, as once, few, many or a class when expanded.

.	TRBV6-1	TRBJ2-3	15	many	TGTGCCAGCAGCCTCATCGGAGGGTCAACAGATACGCAGTATTTT	CASSLIGGSTDTQYF
TRBD1	TRBV7-9	TRBJ1-1	16	.	TGTGCCAGCAGCTTAGCGGGGGCAGGGGGCGGCACTGAAGCTTTCTTT	CASSLAGAGGGTEAFF
TRBD1	TRBV11-3	TRBJ1-1	16	few	TGTGCCACCCAGGACAGGGGGCGCGGAATGAACACTGAAGCTTTCTTT	CATQDRGRGMNTEAFF
TRBD1	TRBV12-3/TRBV12-4	TRBJ1-6	15	many	TGTGCCAGCAGTCCACGACAGGGCTACCATTCACCCCTCCACTTT	CASSPRQGYHSPLHF
.	TRBV6-1	TRBJ2-1	13	few	TGTGCCAGCAGCCATGGGGACTACAATGAGCAGTTCTTC	CASSHGDYNEQFF
.	TRBV6-2/TRBV6-3	TRBJ2-5	13	few	TGTGCCAGCCGCCGGGGGCTCCAAGAGACCCAGTACTTC	CASRRGLQETQYF
.	TRBV10-3	TRBJ1-2	15	.	TGTGCCATCAGTGGAGGGCAGGGAATTGACTATGGCTACACCTTC	CAISGGQGIDYGYTF
TRBD2	TRBV5-1	TRBJ2-3	17	few	TGCGCCAGCAGCTTAAGTCTAGCGGGAGCCGGCGCAGATACGCAGTATTTT	CASSLSLAGAGADTQYF
.	TRBV5-1	TRBJ1-6	13	many	TGCGCCAGCAGCTTGGGGGGCAGTTCACCCCTCCACTTT	CASSLGGSSPLHF
TRBD1	TRBV19	TRBJ1-1	14	many	TGCGCCAGTAACCTCCGGGACAGGAACACTGAAGCTTTCTTT	CASNLRDRNTEAFF
.	TRBV19	TRBJ2-2	14	few	TGTGCCACCGACATGGGGTTGAACACCGGGGAGCTGTTTTTT	CATDMGLNTGELFF
.	TRBV14	TRBJ1-2	14	many	TGTGCCAGCAGCCAAGTTGGGCAATACTATGGCTACACCTTC	CASSQVGQYYGYTF
TRBD2	TRBV15	TRBJ2-5	16	few	TGTGCCACCAGCGCCTGGACTAGCGGGAAACAAGAGACCCAGTACTTC	CATSAWTSGKQETQYF
.	TRBV30	TRBJ2-4	13	many	TGTGCCTGGAGCACCTACGGGGGAAACATTCAGTACTTC	CAWSTYGGNIQYF
TRBD1	TRBV28	TRBJ1-1	22	many	TGTGCCAGCAGTCGTTTATCCTTAACCGGACAGGGGGCGGGGGGGGTGAACACTGAAGCTTTCTTT	CASSRLSLTGQGAGGVNTEAFF
TRBD1	TRBV13	TRBJ1-1	15	few	TGTGCCAGCAGCTTGCCGCCGGGACAGGCGACTGAAGCTTTCTTT	CASSLPPGQATEAFF
.	TRBV12-3/TRBV12-4	TRBJ2-2	11	many	TGTGCCAGCGGATGGGGCTGGGAGCTGTTTTTT	CASGWGWELFF
.	TRBV6-5	TRBJ2-1	15	.	TGTGCCAGCAGTTACGGGGGGTCCGAATACAATGAGCAGTTCTTC	CASSYGGSEYNEQFF
.	TRBV9	TRBJ1-4	16	many	TGTGCCAGCAGCGTAGCTAATGGGGGCAAGAATGAAAAACTGTTTTTT	CASSVANGGKNEKLFF
TRBD1	TRBV20-1	TRBJ1-2	12	few	TGCAGTGCCGGGACAGGGGGTTATGGCTACACCTTC	CSAGTGGYGYTF
.	TRBV20-1	TRBJ2-5	17	.	TGCAGTGCTAGGAGCCAGGGGAACACCGGGACGCTGGAGACCCAGTACTTC	CSARSQGNTGTLETQYF
TRBD1	TRBV10-2	TRBJ1-6	18	many	TGCGCCAGCATGGTCGGGACAGGGGGATCCTTGGGTAATTCACCCCTCCACTTT	CASMVGTGGSLGNSPLHF
.	TRBV28	TRBJ1-3	14	.	TGTGCCAGCACGCGGGCCTCTTCTGGAAACACCATATATTTT	CASTRASSGNTIYF
.	TRBV7-9	TRBJ2-1	13	few	TGTGCCAGCAGCCGACAGTCCTACAATGAGCAGTTCTTC	CASSRQSYNEQFF
TRBD2	TRBV7-9	TRBJ2-1	16	many	TGTGCCAGCAGCCTCAGCGGAGCTAGCGGGAGAAATGAGCAGTTCTTC	CASSLSGASGRNEQFF
.	TRBV27	TRBJ2-1	14	.	TGTGCCAGCAGTTTATTTTCGGTGGTCGATGAGCAGTTCTTC	CASSLFSVVDEQFF
TRBD1	TRBV20-1	TRBJ1-2	15	many	TGCAGTGCTACCAGTCCCGGGACAGGGCACTATGGCTACACCTTC	CSATSPGTGHYGYTF
TRBD1	TRBV20-1	TRBJ1-2	14	many	TGCAGTGCTACTGGGGGACAGGGGGTTCATGGCTACACCTTC	CSATGGQGVHGYTF
.	TRBV20-1	TRBJ2-7	12	many	TGCAGTGCTAGAGAGAGTTGGGGCGAGCAGTACTTC	CSARESWGEQYF
TRBD2	TRBV9	TRBJ2-1	15	few	TGTGCCAGCAGCGCTAGCGGGTTACACTACAATGAGCAGTTCTTC	CASSASGLHYNEQFF
TRBD2	TRBV6-2/TRBV6-3	TRBJ2-5	18	few	TGTGCCAGCAGTTTAAGGACTAGCGGGAGGGCCCGGGGTGAGACCCGGTACTTC	CASSLRTSGRARGETRYF
TRBD1	TRBV5-1	TRBJ2-7	15	many	TGCGCCAGCAGCTTGGAACAGACAGGGGTCGGCGAGCAGTACTTC	CASSLEQTGVGEQYF
.	TRBV5-4	TRBJ2-6	13	few	TGTGCCAGCAGCTTGGTTGGGGCCAACGTCCTGACTTTC	CASSLVGANVLTF
TRBD2	TRBV20-1	TRBJ2-7	13	many	TGCAGTGCTAGGACTAGCGGGACCCCCGAGCAGTACTTC	CSARTSGTPEQYF
.	TRBV6-4	TRBJ2-3	15	many	TGTGCCAGCAGCCGTCTAGCGAGTAGCACAGATACGCAGTATTTT	CASSRLASSTDTQYF
.	TRBV12-3/TRBV12-4	TRBJ2-1	15	few	TGTGCCAGCAGTTTAACGGTCGGGGCCCCCGGTGAGCAGTTCTTC	CASSLTVGAPGEQFF
TRBD2	TRBV12-3/TRBV12-4	TRBJ2-1	16	few	TGTGCCAGCAGCTCACCGACTAGCGGGAGGACCAATGAGCAGTTCTTC	CASSSPTSGRTNEQFF
.	TRBV30	TRBJ1-5	13	many	TGTGCCTGGAGTGTAGGAGGCCATCAGCCCCAGCATTTT	CAWSVGGHQPQHF
.	TRBV24-1	TRBJ1-1	13	.	TGTGCCACCAGTGGACAGCGAGACACTGAAGCTTTCTTT	CATSGQRDTEAFF